This TCR beta chain was sequenced in a study of CD8+ T cells in alopecia areata. Findings and limits, study-wide: Clonality in lesional scalp, especially alopecia totalis/universalis, exceeded that of normal scalp. TCR sharing across patients was less clear than in mice, possibly HLA-related.

Following RNA extraction, reverse transcription yielded cDNA that acted as the sequencing template. Profiled with immunoSEQ multiplex PCR; TCRdb holds only in-frame clones, not every one. The sample has approximately 150,000 clones; around two thirds are singletons. The researchers isolated CD4+ and CD8+ T cells from PBMCs by sorting. This clone was observed once. Its antigen is unidentified. The receptor was derived from a human donor in good health. Sequenced material: CD8+ T cells sorted from blood.

CDR3 sequence: CASTGTGAEAFF. The CDR3 bases are TGTGCCAGTACCGGGACAGGGGCTGAAGCTTTCTTT. The chain couples TRBV19 to TRBJ1-1, with 10 bases that match TRBD1. The germline CDR1 and CDR2 sequences are LNHDA and SQIVND (reference sequence). V was pared by 7 bases and J by 6 bases, with 2 bases of the junction left unmatched. The CDR3 is 12 amino acids.